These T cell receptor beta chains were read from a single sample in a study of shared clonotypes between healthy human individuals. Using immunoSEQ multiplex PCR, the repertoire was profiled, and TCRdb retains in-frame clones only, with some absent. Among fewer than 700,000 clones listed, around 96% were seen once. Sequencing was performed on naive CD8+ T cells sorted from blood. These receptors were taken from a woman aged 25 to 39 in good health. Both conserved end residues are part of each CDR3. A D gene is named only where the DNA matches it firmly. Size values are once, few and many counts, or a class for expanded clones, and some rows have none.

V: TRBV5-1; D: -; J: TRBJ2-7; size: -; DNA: TGCGCCAGCACAGATTCCTACGAGCAGTACTTC; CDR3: CASTDSYEQYF
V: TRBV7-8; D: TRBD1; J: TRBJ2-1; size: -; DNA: TGTGCCAGCAGCCGACAGGGAAATTCCTACAATGAGCAGTTCTTC; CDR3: CASSRQGNSYNEQFF
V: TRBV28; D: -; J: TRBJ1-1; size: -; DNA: TGTGCCAGCAGTTTTCATCCCGGGATGGACACTGAAGCTTTCTTT; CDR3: CASSFHPGMDTEAFF
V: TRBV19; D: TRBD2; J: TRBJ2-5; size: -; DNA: TGTGCCAGTAGTATCTTCGCGGCGGGGGAGCAGTACTTC; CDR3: CASSIFAAGEQYF
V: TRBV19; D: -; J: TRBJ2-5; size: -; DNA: TGTGCCACAAACGAGGGACTTGGAGAGACCCAGTACTTC; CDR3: CATNEGLGETQYF
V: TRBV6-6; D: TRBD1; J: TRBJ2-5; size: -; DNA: TGTGCCAGCAGTTACTGGCAGGGGGCGTTAGAGACCCAGTACTTC; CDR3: CASSYWQGALETQYF
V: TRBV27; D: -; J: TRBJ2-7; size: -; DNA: TGTGCCAGCAGTTTGGACGGAGCCTCCTACGAGCAGTACTTC; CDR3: CASSLDGASYEQYF
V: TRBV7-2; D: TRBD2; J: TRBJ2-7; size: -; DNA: TGTGCCAGCAGTTCGGGACTAGCGGGACCTTCCTACGAGCAGTACTTC; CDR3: CASSSGLAGPSYEQYF
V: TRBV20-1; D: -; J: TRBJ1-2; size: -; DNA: TGCAGTGCTAGGACTAGCCATGGCTACACCTTC; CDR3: CSARTSHGYTF
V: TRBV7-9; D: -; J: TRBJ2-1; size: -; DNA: TGTGCCAGCAGCAGCAGACAGTCCCCCTACAATGAGCAGTTCTTC; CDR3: CASSSRQSPYNEQFF
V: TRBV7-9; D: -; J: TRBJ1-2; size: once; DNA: TGTGCCAGCAGCTTAGTTCAATCAGGGTATGGCTACACCTTC; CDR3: CASSLVQSGYGYTF
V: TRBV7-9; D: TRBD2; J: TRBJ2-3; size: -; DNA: TGTGCCAGCAGCTCCGTCCCGGGCGGGAGACTCACAGATACGCAGTATTTT; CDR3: CASSSVPGGRLTDTQYF
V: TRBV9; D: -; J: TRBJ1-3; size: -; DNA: TGTGCCAGCACCGACTCCCCTGGTACCATATATTTT; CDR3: CASTDSPGTIYF
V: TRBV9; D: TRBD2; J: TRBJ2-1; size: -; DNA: TGTGCCAGCAGCGAAAGGACTAGCGGGCCCTCCTACAATGAGCAGTTCTTC; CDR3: CASSERTSGPSYNEQFF
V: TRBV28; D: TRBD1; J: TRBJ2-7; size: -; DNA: TGTGCCAGCACCCCCATAACAGGGGGCGAATCCAACGAGCAGTACTTC; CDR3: CASTPITGGESNEQYF
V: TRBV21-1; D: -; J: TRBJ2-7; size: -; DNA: TGTGCCAGCAGCACCAAAGAAAGGGGGGTAAGCGAGCAGTACTTC; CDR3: CASSTKERGVSEQYF
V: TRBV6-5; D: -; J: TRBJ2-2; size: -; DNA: TGTGCCAGCATGATCCCGTCAGCGGGCGGGGAGCTGTTTTTT; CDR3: CASMIPSAGGELFF
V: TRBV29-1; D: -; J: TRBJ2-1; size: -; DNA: TGCAGCGTTGAAGTTCTTGGTGAGCAGTTCTTC; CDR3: CSVEVLGEQFF
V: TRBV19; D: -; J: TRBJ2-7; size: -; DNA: TGTGCCAGTAGTCTTTCGGGGGACACCCCCTTTCGCCTATACGAGCAGTACTTC; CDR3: CASSLSGDTPFRLYEQYF
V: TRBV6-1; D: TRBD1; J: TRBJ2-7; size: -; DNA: TGTGCCAGCAGTGGGCTGGGACAGGGGTCCCCCTACGAGCAGTACTTC; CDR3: CASSGLGQGSPYEQYF
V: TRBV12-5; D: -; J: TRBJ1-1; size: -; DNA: TGTGCTAGTGGTTTGGTACAAGGGGTTCACACTGAAGCTTTCTTT; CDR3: CASGLVQGVHTEAFF
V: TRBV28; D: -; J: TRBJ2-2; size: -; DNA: TGTGCCAGCAGTTTGGGGCAGATGAACACCGGGGAGCTGTTTTTT; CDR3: CASSLGQMNTGELFF
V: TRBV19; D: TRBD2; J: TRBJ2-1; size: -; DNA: TGTGCCAGTAGTATGGTCGGTCGGGGGGGATACAATGAGCAGTTCTTC; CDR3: CASSMVGRGGYNEQFF
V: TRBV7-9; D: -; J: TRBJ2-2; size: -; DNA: TGTGCCAGCAGCTTAGCTGGGACACTGAACACCGGGGAGCTGTTTTTT; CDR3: CASSLAGTLNTGELFF
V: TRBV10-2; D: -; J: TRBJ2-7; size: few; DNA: TGCGCCAGCAGTGAGTTCAGCTGGCTCTCCTACGAGCAGTACTTC; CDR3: CASSEFSWLSYEQYF
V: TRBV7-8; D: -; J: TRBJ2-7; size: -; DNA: TGTGCCAGCAGCTTATACCGCGCTAGCTCCCACGAGCAGTACTTC; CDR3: CASSLYRASSHEQYF
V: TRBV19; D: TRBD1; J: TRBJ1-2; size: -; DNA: TGTGCCAGTAGTATAGTCGGGACAGGCTCGAACTATGGCTACACCTTC; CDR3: CASSIVGTGSNYGYTF
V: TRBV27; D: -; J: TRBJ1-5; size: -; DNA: TGTGCCAGCAGTTTACAACTTCCCCAGGATAGCAATCAGCCCCAGCATTTT; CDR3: CASSLQLPQDSNQPQHF
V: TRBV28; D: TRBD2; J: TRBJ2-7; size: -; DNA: TGTGCCAGCTGCACCGGGACTAGCGGGAGGAGATCCTACGAGCAGTACTTC; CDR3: CASCTGTSGRRSYEQYF
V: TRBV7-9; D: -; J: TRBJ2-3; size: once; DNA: TGTGCCAGCAGCTCCCGGGTTAGGGGGATCACAGATACGCAGTATTTT; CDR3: CASSSRVRGITDTQYF
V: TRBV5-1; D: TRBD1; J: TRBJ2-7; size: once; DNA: TGCGCCAGCAGCTTGGTCGCGACAGGGGGCGAGCAGTACTTC; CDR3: CASSLVATGGEQYF
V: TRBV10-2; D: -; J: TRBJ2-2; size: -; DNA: TGCGCCAGCAGTGAGAACCCTCGGGAGCTTAGTACAAACACCGGGGAGCTGTTTTTT; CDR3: CASSENPRELSTNTGELFF
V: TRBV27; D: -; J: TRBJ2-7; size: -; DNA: TGTGCCAGCAGCCTCGGCCCCCAATACGAGCAGTACTTC; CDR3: CASSLGPQYEQYF